This TCR beta chain was recorded in a study of blood T cell repertoires in COVID-19. The V end was cut by 4 bases, the J end by 4 bases, with 14 bases between. The CDR3 is 15 residues long. Looked up from germline, CDR1 is SGHVS and CDR2 is FQNEAQ. The method was immunoSEQ multiplex PCR; TCRdb's version includes in-frame clones alone and lacks a portion of them. The data contain approximately 74,000 clones, about 82% of them singletons. Material for sequencing was peripheral blood. The clonotype was recovered from a woman of 80 years or more with active or convalescent COVID-19. The V gene is TRBV7-8, the J gene TRBJ1-3, with no clear D. The CDR3 here is CASSSGSGFGNTIYF. As DNA, the CDR3 is TGTGCCAGCAGCTCGGGGTCGGGGTTCGGAAACACCATATATTTT.